Listed here are 6 T cell receptor beta chains from one sample, sequenced in a study of blood T cells in healthy people across ages. Using a J-beta primer mix together with a sample-barcoded 5' primer, a second PCR was run for about 6 to 12 cycles. Each CDR3 protein is one row after TCRdb ran MiXCR on the 5' RACE reads. Of under 1,000,000 distinct CDR3 sequences listed, about 45% are singletons. Material for sequencing was blood. These receptors were obtained from a man at least 80 years old in good health.

This clonotype came up once. This chain connects TRBV4-1 to TRBJ2-7; 8 bases are a match to TRBD2. V dropped 0 bases and J dropped 5; count of bases not matched to a gene: 12. This CDR3 region has 17 residues. CDR1 is MGHRA and CDR2 is YSYEKL in the germline V gene. The CDR3 sequence: CASSQEGTGGPKDEQYF. The CDR3 DNA is TGCGCCAGCAGCCAAGAAGGGACGGGAGGGCCGAAGGACGAGCAGTACTTC.

The CDR3 loop reads CASSLDYFGELFF. In nucleotides, the CDR3 is TGTGCCAGCAGTTTAGATTATTTCGGGGAGCTGTTTTTT. The V and J genes are TRBV12-3 or TRBV12-4 and TRBJ2-2; D is uncertain. There are 13 residues in the CDR3. The V end lost 1 base, the J end lost 7 bases, and 7 bases lay between the germline ends.

CDR3 loop: CAWRVKDRAPWKGYTF. CDR3 sequence (DNA): TGTGCCTGGAGGGTTAAAGACAGGGCTCCCTGGAAGGGCTACACCTTC. This chain joins TRBV30 and TRBJ1-2, with 7 bases aligning to TRBD1. The CDR3 is 16 amino acids. Germline values: CDR1 GTSNPN, CDR2 SVGIG (reference sequence). Germline trimming cut 3 bases from V and 8 bases from J; bases unmatched to any gene: 18.

This clonotype was detected only once. The chain is built from TRBV14 and TRBJ2-7; 9 bases line up with TRBD1. This CDR3 is 15 amino acids long. Trimming removed 1 base from V and 3 bases from J; junction bases left unmatched: 4. Germline V CDR1 and CDR2: SGHDN, FVKESK. The CDR3 DNA sequence: TGTGCCAGCAGCCAAGGGACAGGGGATAACTACGAGCAGTACTTC. It codes for CASSQGTGDNYEQYF.

This clonotype has only a few counts. The rearrangement uses TRBV10-2 and TRBJ2-7, with D perhaps TRBD1 (6 bases). Trimming stripped 5 bases from V and 2 bases from J, with 16 bases between. The CDR3 totals 15 residues. Germline V gene data show CDR1 as WSHSY and CDR2 as SAAADI. CDR3 bases: TGCGCCAGCAGTATCGTCACGACAGGTACCTACGAGCAGTACTTC. Translation gives CASSIVTTGTYEQYF.

This clonotype has ten or more counts. V is TRBV4-3 and J is TRBJ2-1; 12 bases match TRBD2. This CDR3 spans 16 amino acids. CDR1 LGHNA and CDR2 YSLEER come from the germline V gene. The ends lost 1 base at V and 4 bases at J; junction bases unmatched: 2. Here the CDR3 reads CASSQVLAGGYNEQFF. In nucleotides, the CDR3 is TGCGCCAGCAGCCAAGTGCTAGCGGGAGGGTACAATGAGCAGTTCTTC.